Shown below are 15 T cell receptor beta chains from a single sample sequenced in a study of shared clonotypes between healthy human individuals. The table came from immunoSEQ multiplex PCR; TCRdb's copy has only in-frame clones and leaves some out. The data show approximately 2.5 million clones, over 85% seen once. Material for sequencing was naive CD4+ T cells sorted from blood. Documented subset: CD45RA+ positively selected. These receptor sequences come from a man in his late teens or twenties in good health.

The chain employs TRBV6-5 and TRBJ2-7; D unresolved. Germline values: CDR1 MNHEY, CDR2 SVGAGI. This CDR3 contains 13 residues. Trimming took off 5 bases at V and 2 bases at J, with 10 bases between the two ends. The CDR3, as DNA: TGTGCCAGCAGTGACCCCCCAACCTACGAGCAGTACTTC. This codes for CASSDPPTYEQYF.

The V and J genes are TRBV4-3 and TRBJ2-3; 7 bases are a match to TRBD2. V lost 0 bases to trimming and J lost 7 bases; unmatched junction nucleotides: 13. CDR1 is LGHNA and CDR2 is YSLEER in the germline V gene. The CDR3 sequence is 17 residues long. Here the CDR3 reads CASSQDRPGGLRHTQYF. The DNA of the CDR3 is TGCGCCAGCAGCCAAGATCGACCGGGAGGACTCAGACATACGCAGTATTTT.

The chain carries TRBV4-2 and TRBJ2-1, with D unresolved. The V and J ends lost 0 bases and 12 bases respectively, with 12 bases between them. Germline loops: CDR1 LGHNA, CDR2 YNFKEQ. This CDR3 comprises 13 residues. For the CDR3, the DNA is TGTGCCAGCAGCCAAGATCTAATGGATTGGCAGTTCTTC. It codes for CASSQDLMDWQFF.

The chain joins TRBV19 to TRBJ1-1; possibly TRBD1 for D (5 bases). V lost 7 bases, J lost 2 bases, and 14 bases lay in between. Germline loops: CDR1 LNHDA, CDR2 SQIVND (reference sequence). This CDR3 spans 14 amino acids. CDR3 sequence: CASKGLIPNTEAFF. DNA of the CDR3: TGTGCCAGTAAGGGACTGATACCAAACACTGAAGCTTTCTTT.

This sequence joins TRBV7-8 and TRBJ2-2; TRBD2 is a possible D gene (6 bases). Germline CDR1 and CDR2: SGHVS and FQNEAQ. The CDR3 spans 16 residues. Trimming shortened V by 0 bases and J by 10 bases, and 18 bases separated the two germline ends. The CDR3 DNA is TGTGCCAGCAGCTTAGCTTGGTTGGCGGGGCAGGAGGAGCTGTTTTTT. This codes for CASSLAWLAGQEELFF.

V gene TRBV10-2 combines with J gene TRBJ2-3; D tentatively reads TRBD1 or TRBD2 (6 bases each). The CDR3 has 15 amino acids. CDR1 is WSHSY, CDR2 SAAADI, per germline. The germline V and J ends were trimmed by 8 bases and 2 bases, with 17 bases remaining between them. CDR3 protein: CASGPSGANTDTQYF. In nucleotides, the CDR3 is TGCGCCAGCGGACCCTCGGGGGCGAACACAGATACGCAGTATTTT.

The V call is TRBV7-2, the J call TRBJ1-2; no definite D call. Per the germline V gene, CDR1 is SGHTA and CDR2 is FQGNSA. With 1 base removed from V and 6 bases from J, the gap between germline ends came to 9 bases. This CDR3 is built from 13 residues. CDR3 sequence: CASSLGGFDGYTF. For the CDR3, the DNA is TGTGCCAGCAGCTTAGGAGGGTTCGATGGCTACACCTTC.

V and J are TRBV6-1 and TRBJ2-5; 13 bases line up with TRBD2. Germline V gene lookup returns CDR1 MNHNS and CDR2 SASEGT. Germline trimming cut 4 bases from V and 5 bases from J; bases unmatched to any gene: 4. The CDR3 contains 15 residues. CDR3 in DNA: TGTGCCAGCAGTGCACTAGCGGGAGGGCGGGAGACCCAGTACTTC. Its translation: CASSALAGGRETQYF.

Of note for this clone: The same CDR3 is also encoded by other DNA sequences in this sample. This sequence joins TRBV5-1 and TRBJ1-4, with 10 bases fitting TRBD1. CDR3 length: 14 amino acids. J was trimmed by 8 bases and V by 2 bases; bases with no gene match: 3. Germline CDR1 SGHRS, CDR2 YFSETQ. CDR3 bases: TGCGCCAGCAGCTTCGGGACAGGGGACGAAAAACTGTTTTTT. As protein: CASSFGTGDEKLFF.

As concerns this clone: Within the sample, other DNA sequences also encode this same CDR3. V gene TRBV5-1 combines with J gene TRBJ2-7; tentative D call: TRBD2 (6 bases). CDR3 size: 13 residues. Germline V gives CDR1 SGHRS, CDR2 YFSETQ. Trimming removed 4 bases from V and 3 bases from J, with 11 bases in between. The CDR3 region has the DNA TGCGCCAGCAGCCGCGGGGATCACTACGAGCAGTACTTC. Translating gives CASSRGDHYEQYF. The whole variable domain, remainder taken from reference TRBV5-1 and TRBJ2-7, is KAGVTQTPRYLIKTRGQQVTLSCSPISGHRSVSWYQQTPGQGLQFLFEYFSETQRNKGNFPGRFSGRQFSNSRSEMNVSTLELGDSALYLCASSRGDHYEQYFGPGTRLTVT.

This chain connects TRBV18 to TRBJ1-2; D remains unclear. Germline V lookup: CDR1 KGHSH, CDR2 LQKENI. This CDR3 region has 19 residues. V lost 3 bases, J lost 3 bases, and 26 bases lay in between. The chain's CDR3 is CASSPQLGREQPRDYGYTF. Here the CDR3 DNA reads TGTGCCAGCTCACCGCAGCTCGGCCGGGAGCAACCGAGGGACTATGGCTACACCTTC.

Concerning this clone itself: The sample holds other DNA sequences that translate to the same CDR3. The chain recombines TRBV18 with TRBJ2-3; D remains unclear. The CDR3 runs 14 residues. The V gene lost 0 bases and the J gene lost 1 base, with 5 bases spanning the gap. Germline lookup yields CDR1 KGHSH and CDR2 LQKENI. CDR3 region: CASSPPGRTDTQYF. CDR3 nucleotide sequence: TGTGCCAGCTCACCACCCGGGCGCACAGATACGCAGTATTTT.

V is TRBV10-3 and J is TRBJ2-5; D may correspond to TRBD1 or TRBD2 (5 bases each). Trimming removed 8 bases at V and 5 bases at J, with 12 bases between. The length of the CDR3 is 12 residues. From germline, CDR1 is ENHRY and CDR2 SYGVKD. The CDR3 sequence is CAIRGVDETQYF. In DNA, the CDR3 is TGTGCCATCCGAGGGGTTGATGAGACCCAGTACTTC.

The chain employs TRBV5-4 and TRBJ1-2; no reliable D call. The V end lost 0 bases, the J end lost 3 bases, and 6 bases lay between the germline ends. This CDR3 has 13 residues. Germline CDR1 SGHNT, CDR2 YYREEE (reference sequence). CDR3 nucleotide sequence: TGTGCCAGCAGCTTGGAGGCCCACTATGGCTACACCTTC. Translation: CASSLEAHYGYTF.

This chain links TRBV5-6 with TRBJ2-5; D is unresolved. The V end lost 2 bases, the J end lost 5 bases, and 7 bases lay between the germline ends. Germline lookup yields CDR1 SGHDT and CDR2 YYEEEE. This CDR3 has 12 amino acids. In DNA form, the CDR3 reads TGTGCCAGCAGCTTAACGGTGGAGACCCAGTACTTC. It is translated as CASSLTVETQYF.